Listed here are 27 T cell receptor beta chains from one sample, sequenced in a study of blood T cell repertoires in COVID-19. The repertoire was sequenced with immunoSEQ multiplex PCR; TCRdb's copy has only in-frame clones and lacks some. The sample has 250,000 to 350,000 clones, roughly 90% seen once. Sequencing was carried out using peripheral blood. These receptors all stem from a woman aged 30 to 39 with active or convalescent COVID-19.

The rearrangement links TRBV7-2 to TRBJ2-1, with TRBD1 matching 7 bases. The CDR3 totals 15 residues. The V and J ends lost 5 bases and 4 bases, in that order; junction bases with no gene match: 8. From germline, CDR1 is SGHTA and CDR2 FQGNSA. CDR3 DNA sequence: TGTGCCAGCAGCACACAAGGGGGCCGATACAATGAGCAGTTCTTC. Encoded protein: CASSTQGGRYNEQFF.

DNA for the CDR3: TGTGCCAGCAGTTCCTTTACAGGGGGAGATCAGCCCCAGCATTTT. Its protein product is CASSSFTGGDQPQHF. The chain carries TRBV6-6 and TRBJ1-5; TRBD1 agrees at 8 bases. The CDR3 is 15 residues long. Germline loops: CDR1 MNHNY, CDR2 SVGAGI (reference sequence). With 4 bases clipped from V and 5 bases from J, the junction kept 7 bases outside the gene matches.

The V call is TRBV5-8, the J call TRBJ1-2; D gene uncertain. Germline lookup yields CDR1 SGHTS and CDR2 YDEGEE. This CDR3 is built from 15 residues. The V and J ends lost 3 bases and 4 bases respectively, with 16 bases between them. CDR3 DNA sequence: TGTGCCAGCAGCTCCCCCCGAACCTGGGCCTATGGCTACACCTTC. This gives the protein CASSSPRTWAYGYTF.

The chain uses TRBV4-2 and TRBJ2-1, with D maybe TRBD2 (5 bases). There are 14 residues in the CDR3. V lost 3 bases, J lost 6 bases, and 12 bases lay in between. Germline loops: CDR1 LGHNA, CDR2 YNFKEQ. The CDR3: CASSQEAWGNEQFF. The CDR3 DNA reads as TGTGCCAGCAGCCAGGAGGCGTGGGGCAATGAGCAGTTCTTC.

V gene TRBV12-3 or TRBV12-4 combines with J gene TRBJ1-1; D is undetermined. The CDR3 spans 12 residues. V lost 5 bases and J lost 4, with 8 bases in between. The CDR3 loop is CASSPGLTEAFF. The CDR3 region has the DNA TGTGCCAGCAGTCCCGGACTCACTGAAGCTTTCTTT.

In nucleotides, the CDR3 is TGCGCCAGCAGCCAAGCGACTAGCGGGGGGGCCCTCCAAGAGACCCAGTACTTC. It yields the protein CASSQATSGGALQETQYF. The rearrangement links TRBV4-3 to TRBJ2-5; the match to TRBD2 covers 14 bases. CDR1 LGHNA and CDR2 YSLEER come from the germline V gene. V was pared by 1 base and J by 1 base, with 5 bases of the junction left unmatched. This CDR3 has 18 residues.

V and J are TRBV6-5 and TRBJ1-4, with D possibly matching TRBD1 (6 bases). The CDR3 extends over 14 amino acids. The germline V gene has CDR1 MNHEY and CDR2 SVGAGI. Trimming shortened V by 7 bases and J by 5 bases, and 14 bases separated the two germline ends. CDR3 residues: CASTRTALNEKLFF. The CDR3 DNA reads as TGTGCCAGCACCAGGACAGCGTTAAATGAAAAACTGTTTTTT.

This clone has just one count. The gene calls are TRBV28 and TRBJ1-2, with D perhaps matching TRBD1 (6 bases). The length of the CDR3 is 15 residues. V was trimmed by 5 bases and J by 2 bases, leaving 15 bases between them. From germline, CDR1 is MDHEN and CDR2 SYDVKM. Here the CDR3 reads CASSPLQGRNYGYTF. CDR3 bases: TGTGCCAGCAGTCCCCTACAGGGTCGGAACTATGGCTACACCTTC.

The chain has TRBV18 and TRBJ2-7; 8 bases map to TRBD1. CDR3 length equals 13 residues. The J segment lost 0 bases and the V segment lost 5 bases, leaving 0 bases of the junction unmatched. The germline CDR1 and CDR2 sequences are KGHSH and LQKENI. The DNA of the CDR3 is TGTGCCAGCTCAACAGGGGGCTCCTACGAGCAGTACTTC. This codes for CASSTGGSYEQYF.

This clone was seen a handful of times. This chain connects TRBV5-1 to TRBJ1-1, with unresolved D. Germline V CDR1 and CDR2: SGHRS, YFSETQ. With 5 bases removed from V and 1 base from J, the gap between germline ends came to 15 bases. This CDR3 spans 15 amino acids. For the CDR3, the DNA is TGCGCCAGCAGACCCACCCCTCAGGCGAACACTGAAGCTTTCTTT. Its protein is CASRPTPQANTEAFF.

This chain links TRBV28 with TRBJ1-5; 10 nucleotides line up with TRBD1. The CDR3 consists of 16 residues. Germline loops: CDR1 MDHEN, CDR2 SYDVKM. V was clipped by 6 bases and J by 3 bases; unmatched bases: 8. This CDR3 is CASSRDRGRTNQPQHF. DNA of the CDR3: TGTGCCAGCAGCCGGGACAGGGGAAGGACCAATCAGCCCCAGCATTTT.

This clone has a handful of counts. V gene TRBV12-3 or TRBV12-4 combines with J gene TRBJ2-7; a possible D gene is TRBD1 (6 bases). Trimming removed 7 bases at V and 7 bases at J, with 14 bases between. This CDR3 contains 12 residues. Here the CDR3 reads CASTLGDREQYF. The CDR3 DNA reads as TGTGCCAGCACCCTGGGTGACAGGGAGCAGTACTTC.

The rearrangement links TRBV24-1 to TRBJ1-1; TRBD1 matches at 7 bases. In germline, CDR1 is KGHDR, CDR2 SFDVKD. CDR3 length: 14 amino acids. The junction had 3 bases not matched to a gene; V was cut back by 3 bases and J by 3 bases. CDR3 loop: CATSDPDRDTEAFF. The CDR3 DNA reads TGTGCCACCAGTGATCCCGACAGGGACACTGAAGCTTTCTTT.

The chain carries TRBV4-2 and TRBJ1-4, with D possibly TRBD1 on 6 matching bases. This CDR3 spans 15 amino acids. CDR1 and CDR2 from the germline V gene are LGHNA and YNFKEQ. V lost 1 base to trimming and J lost 3 bases, with 9 bases between them. CDR3 in DNA: TGTGCCAGCAGCCAAGCCCCAGGGGCTAATGAAAAACTGTTTTTT. Translation: CASSQAPGANEKLFF.

The rearrangement uses TRBV6-5 and TRBJ2-1; D possibly corresponds to TRBD1 (6 bases). There are 15 residues in the CDR3. Germline values: CDR1 MNHEY, CDR2 SVGAGI. V was shortened by 6 bases and J by 1 base, with 13 bases between the two germline ends. The chain's CDR3 is CASRMTGVSYNEQFF. CDR3 DNA: TGTGCCAGCAGAATGACAGGTGTATCCTACAATGAGCAGTTCTTC.

The rearrangement joins TRBV30 to TRBJ2-1, with 7 positions matching TRBD1. The CDR3 runs to 14 residues. Germline values: CDR1 GTSNPN, CDR2 SVGIG (reference sequence). V was pared by 4 bases and J by 0 bases, with 3 bases of the junction left unmatched. CDR3 in amino acids: CAWTTGSSYNEQFF. CDR3 nucleotide sequence: TGTGCCTGGACGACAGGGAGCTCCTACAATGAGCAGTTCTTC. The full variable domain, its missing parts supplied by reference TRBV30 and TRBJ2-1, is SQTIHQWPATLVQPVGSPLSLECTVEGTSNPNLYWYRQAAGRGLQLLFYSVGIGQISSEVPQNLSASRPQDRQFILSSKKLLLSDSGFYLCAWTTGSSYNEQFFGPGTRLTVL.

The count of this clone is one. This chain uses TRBV20-1 with TRBJ1-1; 7 bases match TRBD1. The germline gives CDR1 DFQATT, CDR2 SNEGSKA (reference sequence). The CDR3 spans 13 residues. The J segment lost 1 base and the V segment lost 3 bases, leaving 2 bases of the junction unmatched. The CDR3 loop reads CSASGTENTEAFF. The DNA for the CDR3 is TGCAGTGCTAGTGGGACAGAGAACACTGAAGCTTTCTTT.

This chain joins TRBV7-3 and TRBJ2-1; TRBD2 agrees at 15 bases. Germline assignment: CDR1 SGHTA and CDR2 FQGTGA. V gave up 1 base and J gave up 4 bases; unmatched junction bases: 8. The CDR3 is 19 amino acids. The CDR3 coding sequence is TGTGCCAGCAGCTTAAGAGGGACTAGCGGGGGGCTGAATTACAATGAGCAGTTCTTC. This encodes CASSLRGTSGGLNYNEQFF. Variable domain in full (rest from reference TRBV7-3 and TRBJ2-1): GAGVSQTPSNKVTEKGKYVELRCDPISGHTALYWYRQSLGQGPEFLIYFQGTGAADDSGLPNDRFFAVRPEGSVSTLKIQRTERGDSAVYLCASSLRGTSGGLNYNEQFFGPGTRLTVL.

The chain couples TRBV7-3 to TRBJ1-1; 8 bases are shared with TRBD1. The CDR3 extends over 13 amino acids. Per germline, CDR1 SGHTA and CDR2 FQGTGA. V trimming: 5 bases; J trimming: 4 bases; junction bases outside the gene matches: 3. The CDR3 DNA reads TGTGCCAGCAGCAATGGACAGGGCACTGAAGCTTTCTTT. Its translation is CASSNGQGTEAFF.

This chain connects TRBV5-1 to TRBJ2-4, with D hard to call. Trimming took off 4 bases at V and 2 bases at J, with 13 bases between the two ends. The CDR3 spans 15 residues. In germline, CDR1 is SGHRS, CDR2 YFSETQ. The CDR3 DNA reads as TGCGCCAGCAGCCCCGAGGTAGTTACCAAAAACATTCAGTACTTC. Translating it yields CASSPEVVTKNIQYF.

The V gene is TRBV2, the J gene TRBJ1-2, with 9 positions matching TRBD1. This CDR3 is 15 amino acids long. Losses at the gene ends were 10 bases for V and 1 base for J; bases not matched to a gene: 10. Germline CDR1 is SNHLY and CDR2 is FYNNEI. The CDR3: CAITNRDRVNYGYTF. CDR3 DNA sequence: TGTGCCATTACAAACCGGGACAGGGTTAACTATGGCTACACCTTC.

The V call is TRBV6-7, the J call TRBJ1-2; D gene uncertain. TRBV6-7 is annotated as an ORF whose role is uncertain. V dropped 0 bases and J dropped 4 bases, with 9 bases sitting between them. This CDR3 is built from 14 residues. The CDR3 bases are TGTGCCAGCAGTTACTCGGCAGGCCCCTATGGCTACACCTTC. It encodes CASSYSAGPYGYTF.

The chain links TRBV6-1 to TRBJ1-4; possibly TRBD1 for D (5 bases). In germline, CDR1 is MNHNS, CDR2 SASEGT. The CDR3 runs to 17 residues. V lost 2 bases to trimming and J lost 0 bases, with 13 bases between them. In DNA, the CDR3 is TGTGCCAGCAGTGAATTTGACAGAACAGCAACTAATGAAAAACTGTTTTTT. Amino acids: CASSEFDRTATNEKLFF.

The chain joins TRBV7-9 to TRBJ2-7; 8 bases are shared with TRBD1. CDR1 and CDR2 (germline): SEHNR, FQNEAQ (reference sequence). The CDR3 is made up of 19 amino acids. V was pared by 1 base and J by 2 bases, with 16 bases of the junction left unmatched. In DNA, the CDR3 is TGTGCCAGCAGCTTAGTCCTAGGACAGGGTTCGATAAGCCCCTACGAGCAGTACTTC. Translation gives CASSLVLGQGSISPYEQYF.

This chain uses TRBV29-1 with TRBJ1-4; possibly TRBD1 for D (5 bases). The CDR3 runs 13 residues. V lost 7 bases, J lost 8 bases, and 17 bases lay in between. Germline CDR1 SQVTM, CDR2 ANQGSEA. CDR3 DNA sequence: TGCAGCGCCTACAGGAGTTCTGGAGAAAAACTGTTTTTT. Amino acid sequence: CSAYRSSGEKLFF.

The chain uses TRBV19 and TRBJ2-3; 12 bases agree with TRBD2. This CDR3 spans 15 amino acids. Germline CDR1 is LNHDA and CDR2 is SQIVND (reference sequence). V lost 7 bases, J lost 5 bases, and 7 bases stayed unmatched. CDR3 sequence (DNA): TGTGCCAGTACCATCCGACTAGCGGGGGAAGATACGCAGTATTTT. Translated, it gives CASTIRLAGEDTQYF. Combining the CDR3 with reference TRBV19 and TRBJ2-3 gives the whole variable domain DGGITQSPKYLFRKEGQNVTLSCEQNLNHDAMYWYRQDPGQGLRLIYYSQIVNDFQKGDIAEGYSVSREKKESFPLTVTSAQKNPTAFYLCASTIRLAGEDTQYFGPGTRLTVL.

The V call is TRBV7-3, the J call TRBJ2-3; 7 nucleotides line up with TRBD2. The CDR3 totals 16 residues. Germline lookup yields CDR1 SGHTA and CDR2 FQGTGA. J was trimmed by 1 base and V by 4 bases; bases with no gene match: 8. The CDR3 nucleotides are TGTGCCAGCAGCTCAGGACTAGTAGGACGCACAGATACGCAGTATTTT. It yields the protein CASSSGLVGRTDTQYF. The full variable domain, its missing parts supplied by reference TRBV7-3 and TRBJ2-3, is GAGVSQTPSNKVTEKGKYVELRCDPISGHTALYWYRQSLGQGPEFLIYFQGTGAADDSGLPNDRFFAVRPEGSVSTLKIQRTERGDSAVYLCASSSGLVGRTDTQYFGPGTRLTVL.